The 32 T cell receptor beta chains below all came from one sample that was sequenced in a study of shared clonotypes between healthy human individuals. The method was immunoSEQ multiplex PCR; TCRdb's version includes in-frame clones alone and lacks a portion of them. The sample has roughly 770,000 clones, 95% to 97% seen once. Naive CD8 cells lacked CD45RO and underwent positive selection for CCR7, leaving out terminally differentiated effector memory CD45RA+ cells. The specimen was naive CD8+ T cells sorted from blood. These receptors originate from a man between 25 and 39 years old in good health.

This clone came up once. The gene calls are TRBV27 and TRBJ1-5; D ambiguous. Trimming shortened V by 0 bases and J by 1 base, and 7 bases separated the two germline ends. CDR3 length equals 15 residues. Looked up from germline, CDR1 is MNHEY and CDR2 is SMNVEV (reference sequence). The CDR3 sequence: CASSLSPLSNQPQHF. The CDR3 DNA reads as TGTGCCAGCAGTTTATCACCTCTCAGCAATCAGCCCCAGCATTTT.

The gene calls are TRBV11-2 and TRBJ2-1; TRBD1 matches at 7 bases. After removal of 3 bases from V and 4 bases from J, the junction contained 12 bases not matched to a gene. CDR3 length equals 17 residues. The germline V gene encodes CDR1 SGHAT and CDR2 FQNNGV. CDR3 in DNA: TGTGCCAGCAGCTTCCTCTCTTCCGGGACAGAATACAATGAGCAGTTCTTC. It encodes CASSFLSSGTEYNEQFF.

The chain employs TRBV5-1 and TRBJ2-7; TRBD1 agrees at 8 bases. The CDR3 has 15 residues. CDR1 and CDR2 from the germline V gene are SGHRS and YFSETQ. V lost 4 bases, J lost 5 bases, and 11 bases stayed unmatched. The CDR3 DNA is TGCGCCAGCAGCCCCGCCGGACAGGGAACCGACGAGCAGTACTTC. This gives the protein CASSPAGQGTDEQYF.

V gene TRBV7-6 combines with J gene TRBJ2-1; D unresolved. The CDR3 contains 16 residues. Germline CDR1 SGHVS, CDR2 FNYEAQ. The V and J ends lost 1 base and 2 bases respectively, with 12 bases between them. Here the CDR3 DNA reads TGTGCCAGCAGCTTAGAAGGCGGTCCAACCTACAATGAGCAGTTCTTC. This codes for CASSLEGGPTYNEQFF.

The chain carries TRBV2 and TRBJ1-2; 7 positions match TRBD1. Germline trimming cut 10 bases from V and 3 bases from J; bases unmatched to any gene: 11. The CDR3 spans 14 residues. Germline V lookup: CDR1 SNHLY, CDR2 FYNNEI. The chain's CDR3 is CATQSYRGDYGYTF. The CDR3, as DNA: TGTGCCACGCAAAGCTACAGGGGAGACTATGGCTACACCTTC.

The rearrangement links TRBV15 to TRBJ1-2; tentatively, D is TRBD1 (6 bases). Looked up from germline, CDR1 is LNHNV and CDR2 is YYDKDF (reference sequence). Trimming stripped 5 bases from V and 4 bases from J, with 14 bases between. The CDR3 contains 14 residues. The CDR3 DNA follows: TGTGCCACCAGCCTACGTACAGGGTCCTATGGCTACACCTTC. Translation: CATSLRTGSYGYTF. Based on the CDR3 plus reference TRBV15 and TRBJ1-2, the full variable domain is DAMVIQNPRYQVTQFGKPVTLSCSQTLNHNVMYWYQQKSSQAPKLLFHYYDKDFNNEADTPDNFQSRRPNTSFCFLDIRSPGLGDTAMYLCATSLRTGSYGYTFGSGTRLTVV.

V is TRBV6-1 and J is TRBJ1-2; no clear D. The V and J ends lost 3 bases and 2 bases respectively, with 7 bases between them. CDR3 length equals 13 residues. Germline CDR1 and CDR2: MNHNS and SASEGT. The CDR3 region is CASSDYGNYGYTF. DNA for the CDR3: TGTGCCAGCAGTGATTACGGAAACTATGGCTACACCTTC.

The chain uses TRBV11-2 and TRBJ2-1, with 7 bases fitting TRBD2. The CDR3 is made up of 17 amino acids. After removal of 2 bases from V and 5 bases from J, the junction contained 12 bases not matched to a gene. Germline CDR1 is SGHAT and CDR2 is FQNNGV. CDR3 bases: TGTGCCAGCAGCTTACGGGGGAGGGGCCCCACCGACAATGAGCAGTTCTTC. It specifies CASSLRGRGPTDNEQFF.

The chain recombines TRBV27 with TRBJ2-1; the D is unclear. The CDR3 covers 13 residues. V lost 0 bases to trimming and J lost 7 bases, with 7 bases between them. Per germline, CDR1 MNHEY and CDR2 SMNVEV (reference sequence). In DNA, the CDR3 is TGTGCCAGCAGTTTATCGCCAAAGAATGAGCAGTTCTTC. It yields the protein CASSLSPKNEQFF.

This clone has just one count. This chain joins TRBV28 and TRBJ2-1; 9 bases match TRBD2. The CDR3 has 14 amino acids. Per germline, CDR1 MDHEN and CDR2 SYDVKM. Germline trimming cut 2 bases from V and 7 bases from J; bases unmatched to any gene: 3. This CDR3 reads CASSLTSGHNEQFF. Here the CDR3 DNA reads TGTGCCAGCAGTTTAACTAGCGGGCATAATGAGCAGTTCTTC.

This chain uses TRBV5-1 with TRBJ2-5; D is ambiguous. The germline gives CDR1 SGHRS, CDR2 YFSETQ. The V gene lost 5 bases and the J gene lost 10 bases, with 6 bases spanning the gap. The CDR3 sequence is 9 residues long. Written as DNA, the CDR3 is TGCGCCAGCAGTGGAGACCAGTACTTC. The encoded protein is CASSGDQYF.

The CDR3 protein is CASSWTSGGSSTDTQYF. In DNA form, the CDR3 reads TGTGCCAGCAGCTGGACTAGCGGGGGGTCTAGCACAGATACGCAGTATTTT. This sequence joins TRBV27 and TRBJ2-3; TRBD2 matches 14 bases. With V trimmed by 6 bases and J by 0 bases, 5 bases remained unmatched. This CDR3 contains 17 residues. CDR1 is MNHEY and CDR2 is SMNVEV in the germline V gene (reference sequence).

This sequence joins TRBV30 and TRBJ1-2; a weak D match, TRBD1 (5 bases). The germline CDR1 and CDR2 sequences are GTSNPN and SVGIG (reference sequence). V was pared by 2 bases and J by 4 bases, with 20 bases between. The CDR3 loop spans 16 amino acids. As DNA, the CDR3 is TGTGCCTGGAGTCCCGACAGCCCGGCAACTCTCTATGGCTACACCTTC. This encodes CAWSPDSPATLYGYTF.

The chain uses TRBV9 and TRBJ2-6; D gene unclear. This CDR3 has 15 amino acids. Germline V gene lookup returns CDR1 SGDLS and CDR2 YYNGEE. Trimming removed 2 bases from V and 3 bases from J, with 9 bases in between. DNA for the CDR3: TGTGCCAGCAGCGTCCGGGCCATTGGGGCCAACGTCCTGACTTTC. Protein sequence: CASSVRAIGANVLTF. Variable domain in full (rest from reference TRBV9 and TRBJ2-6): DSGVTQTPKHLITATGQRVTLRCSPRSGDLSVYWYQQSLDQGLQFLIQYYNGEERAKGNILERFSAQQFPDLHSELNLSSLELGDSALYFCASSVRAIGANVLTFGAGSRLTVL.

The chain carries TRBV29-1 and TRBJ2-2; D is uncertain. With 4 bases removed from V and 3 bases from J, the gap between germline ends came to 12 bases. There are 14 residues in the CDR3. Germline loops: CDR1 SQVTM, CDR2 ANQGSEA. Here the CDR3 DNA reads TGCAGCGTTGTCGACCTACTCGACACCGGGGAGCTGTTTTTT. Translation: CSVVDLLDTGELFF.

The chain has TRBV28 and TRBJ2-7; maybe TRBD2 (6 bases). V lost 6 bases, J lost 8 bases, and 17 bases lay in between. This CDR3 is 13 amino acids long. Germline CDR1 reads MDHEN; CDR2 reads SYDVKM. The CDR3 region is CASRGLGRDKQYF. The CDR3 DNA follows: TGTGCCAGCAGGGGACTTGGGAGAGACAAGCAGTACTTC.

This chain connects TRBV10-3 to TRBJ2-7, with a weak D call TRBD2 (6 bases). This CDR3 has 13 residues. Germline V lookup: CDR1 ENHRY, CDR2 SYGVKD. V gave up 6 bases and J gave up 7 bases, with 16 bases separating them. CDR3 protein: CAIRRLGEVEQYF. The CDR3 DNA reads as TGTGCCATCAGACGACTAGGAGAGGTTGAGCAGTACTTC.

The rearrangement uses TRBV9 and TRBJ1-5; D remains ambiguous. This CDR3 contains 14 residues. The V gene's germline CDR1 is SGDLS and CDR2 YYNGEE. V lost 4 bases to trimming and J lost 0 bases, with 8 bases between them. Here the CDR3 reads CASSPWGSNQPQHF. As DNA, the CDR3 is TGTGCCAGCAGCCCCTGGGGTAGCAATCAGCCCCAGCATTTT.

The rearrangement uses TRBV1 and TRBJ2-7; TRBD1, as called in the table, went unchecked against the DNA. TRBV1 is annotated as a pseudogene. This CDR3 has 15 amino acids. CDR3 loop: CTSSLRDRSSYEQYF. The CDR3 nucleotides read TGCACCAGCAGCCTCCGGGACAGGAGTTCCTACGAGCAGTACTTC.

The V gene is TRBV7-9, the J gene TRBJ2-7, with D possibly being TRBD2 (5 bases). There are 12 residues in the CDR3. CDR1 SEHNR and CDR2 FQNEAQ come from the germline V gene (reference sequence). The V end lost 5 bases, the J end lost 7 bases, and 12 bases lay between the germline ends. In DNA, the CDR3 is TGTGCCAGCAGCGCAACCCCGGGAGAGCAGTACTTC. This encodes CASSATPGEQYF. The complete variable domain, with remaining parts taken from reference TRBV7-9 and TRBJ2-7, reads DTGVSQNPRHKITKRGQNVTFRCDPISEHNRLYWYRQTLGQGPEFLTYFQNEAQLEKSRLLSDRFSAERPKGSFSTLEIQRTEQGDSAMYLCASSATPGEQYFGPGTRLTVT.

The DNA of the CDR3 is TGTGCCACCAGCGGGCTTTCAGAGGAGCAGTTCTTC. Its protein is CATSGLSEEQFF. The J gene is TRBJ2-1, the V gene TRBV15, with D uncertain. Trimming left V 5 bases short and J 10 bases short, with 12 bases between. Germline V lookup: CDR1 LNHNV, CDR2 YYDKDF (reference sequence). The CDR3 length is 12 residues.

CDR3 protein: CASSFIANTGELFF. The CDR3 region has the DNA TGTGCCAGCAGCTTTATAGCGAACACCGGGGAGCTGTTTTTT. The chain combines TRBV7-9 with TRBJ2-2; no clear D gene. V shed 3 bases and J shed 0 bases, with 5 bases lying between them. The CDR3 is made up of 14 amino acids. The germline V gene encodes CDR1 SEHNR and CDR2 FQNEAQ (reference sequence).

V gene TRBV9 combines with J gene TRBJ2-7; 7 bases match TRBD2. This CDR3 has 15 amino acids. Per germline, CDR1 SGDLS and CDR2 YYNGEE. With V trimmed by 3 bases and J by 5 bases, 11 bases remained unmatched. The DNA of the CDR3 is TGTGCCAGCAGCGCCTCCCGTGGCGGGAGTAACGAGCAGTACTTC. This codes for CASSASRGGSNEQYF.

The chain couples TRBV27 to TRBJ1-2; the D gene is possibly TRBD1 (6 bases). CDR3 length equals 16 residues. The germline V and J ends were trimmed by 5 bases and 10 bases, with 26 bases remaining between them. Germline-derived CDR1 and CDR2 are MNHEY and SMNVEV (reference sequence). This chain's CDR3 is CASSASGTNAFSDYTF. CDR3 nucleotide sequence: TGTGCCAGCAGTGCATCCGGGACAAACGCCTTTTCCGACTACACCTTC.

The chain has TRBV6-5 and TRBJ1-1; D is perhaps TRBD1 (6 bases). Germline-derived CDR1 and CDR2 are MNHEY and SVGAGI. The CDR3 runs to 14 residues. V shed 3 bases and J shed 5 bases, with 13 bases lying between them. CDR3 sequence: CASSYQGRRTEAFF. The CDR3 DNA is TGTGCCAGCAGTTATCAGGGGCGCAGGACTGAAGCTTTCTTT.

The chain couples TRBV6-5 to TRBJ1-2; the D gene is possibly TRBD1 (5 bases). Trimming removed 4 bases from V and 8 bases from J, with 17 bases in between. This CDR3 is built from 14 residues. Germline CDR1 is MNHEY and CDR2 is SVGAGI. For the CDR3, the DNA is TGTGCCAGCAGTTTGGGCAGGGCATCGTACGGCTACACCTTC. Translation gives CASSLGRASYGYTF.

This chain links TRBV29-1 with TRBJ2-7; possible D gene TRBD2, 5 bases. The CDR3 length is 13 residues. The germline gives CDR1 SQVTM, CDR2 ANQGSEA. V lost 3 bases to trimming and J lost 1 base, with 10 bases between them. As DNA, the CDR3 is TGCAGCGTTGATCCCACGGGGTCCTACGAGCAGTACTTC. Protein sequence: CSVDPTGSYEQYF.

This clone was found once. V and J are TRBV29-1 and TRBJ2-5; 10 nucleotides align to TRBD2. V shed 2 bases, J shed 4 bases, and the junction held 7 bases outside the gene matches. The germline gives CDR1 SQVTM, CDR2 ANQGSEA. This CDR3 has 15 amino acids. CDR3 region: CSVELAGEETETQYF. CDR3 sequence (DNA): TGCAGCGTTGAACTAGCGGGAGAGGAGACAGAGACCCAGTACTTC.

The count of this clone is one. The gene calls are TRBV19 and TRBJ2-1; TRBD1 agrees at 10 bases. The V gene's germline CDR1 is LNHDA and CDR2 SQIVND (reference sequence). V shed 7 bases, J shed 3 bases, and the junction held 3 bases outside the gene matches. The CDR3 extends over 14 amino acids. This chain's CDR3 is CASTWTGGYNEQFF. The DNA for the CDR3 is TGTGCCAGTACTTGGACAGGGGGCTACAATGAGCAGTTCTTC.

The chain links TRBV27 to TRBJ2-7; D not certain. The CDR3 spans 13 residues. The V and J ends lost 0 bases and 7 bases respectively, with 10 bases between them. CDR1 and CDR2 (germline): MNHEY, SMNVEV (reference sequence). The CDR3 here is CASSLSPTREQYF. The CDR3 bases are TGTGCCAGCAGTTTATCTCCCACGCGGGAGCAGTACTTC.

The rearrangement uses TRBV29-1 and TRBJ2-5; 13 bases are shared with TRBD2. Per the germline V gene, CDR1 is SQVTM and CDR2 is ANQGSEA. This CDR3 comprises 16 residues. CDR3 bases: TGCACCATAACCGGACTAGCGGGAGCGCCGGGAGAGACCCAGTACTTC. Translated, it gives CTITGLAGAPGETQYF.

This clone was seen a single time. V is TRBV7-9 and J is TRBJ2-1; 7 nucleotides line up with TRBD1. This CDR3 spans 14 amino acids. Germline CDR1 and CDR2: SEHNR and FQNEAQ (reference sequence). V lost 5 bases to trimming and J lost 8 bases; unmatched junction nucleotides: 9. CDR3 coding DNA: TGTGCCAGCAGCACCCAGGACAGGAACGATGAGCAGTTCTTC. Encoded protein: CASSTQDRNDEQFF.